The clone carrying this T cell receptor (beta chain) was counted a few times. Antigen unknown. These data originate in a study of response to subunit inactivated influenza vaccine. Germline CDR1 MNHEY, CDR2 SVGAGI. The CDR3 contains 16 residues. Trimming shortened V by 2 bases and J by 0 bases, and 8 bases separated the two germline ends. Study-wide points: Each seasonal influenza vaccination recruits few new T cells, the authors suggested.

Each CDR3 protein is one row after TCRdb ran MiXCR on the RT-PCR reads. The top ten hold roughly 10% of the sample, which has about 780,000 distinct CDR3 sequences, around 20% seen once. Sequencing used PBMCs from blood, obtained around 5 days after vaccination. The receptor comes from a man in his forties or fifties who received an inactivated influenza vaccine. The chain couples TRBV6-5 to TRBJ2-6; D is unclear. The DNA for the CDR3 is TGTGCCAGCAGTTACGGGCAGGTCTCTGGGGCCAACGTCCTGACTTTC. It codes for CASSYGQVSGANVLTF.